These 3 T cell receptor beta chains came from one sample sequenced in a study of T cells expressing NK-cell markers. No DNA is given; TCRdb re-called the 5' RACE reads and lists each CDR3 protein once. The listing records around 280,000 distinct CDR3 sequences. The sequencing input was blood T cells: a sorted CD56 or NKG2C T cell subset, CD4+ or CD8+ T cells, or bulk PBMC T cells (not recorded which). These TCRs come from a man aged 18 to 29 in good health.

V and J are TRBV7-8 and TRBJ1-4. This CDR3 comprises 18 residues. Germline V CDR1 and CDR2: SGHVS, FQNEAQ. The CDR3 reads CASSLVRSYAATNEKLFF. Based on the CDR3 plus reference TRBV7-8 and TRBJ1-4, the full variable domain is GAGVSQSPRYKVAKRGQDVALRCDPISGHVSLFWYQQALGQGPEFLTYFQNEAQLDKSGLPSDRFFAERPEGSVSTLKIQRTQQEDSAVYLCASSLVRSYAATNEKLFFGSGTQLSVL.

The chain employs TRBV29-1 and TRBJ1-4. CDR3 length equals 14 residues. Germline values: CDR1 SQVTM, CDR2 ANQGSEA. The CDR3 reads CSVRGLSTNEKLFF.

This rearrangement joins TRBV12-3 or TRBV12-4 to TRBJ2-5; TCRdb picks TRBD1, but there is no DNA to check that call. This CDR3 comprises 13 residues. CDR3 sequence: CASRQQGEETQYF.